This T cell receptor beta chain came from a study of T-cell reconstitution after alpha-beta-depleted transplantation in children. V dropped 5 bases and J dropped 3 bases, with 20 bases sitting between them. This CDR3 is 16 amino acids long. In germline, CDR1 is MNHEY, CDR2 SVGEGT. Unique molecular identifiers were used to barcode this TCRbeta library. TCRdb reprocessed the PCR reads with MiXCR, giving one entry per CDR3 protein. Seen here are about half a million distinct CDR3 sequences, under 15% observed once, and the top ten hold about 5.4%. J is TRBJ2-7 and V is TRBV6-2 or TRBV6-3, with D possibly matching TRBD2 (7 bases). This TCR derives from a human donor who donated a stem cell graft to a child with combined immunodeficiency. Here the sequenced sample was PBMCs from the stem cell graft donor, taken from the stem cell graft. The CDR3 is CASSAEGGGYYYEQYF. The CDR3 region has the DNA TGTGCCAGCAGTGCAGAGGGCGGGGGCTACTACTACGAGCAGTACTTC.